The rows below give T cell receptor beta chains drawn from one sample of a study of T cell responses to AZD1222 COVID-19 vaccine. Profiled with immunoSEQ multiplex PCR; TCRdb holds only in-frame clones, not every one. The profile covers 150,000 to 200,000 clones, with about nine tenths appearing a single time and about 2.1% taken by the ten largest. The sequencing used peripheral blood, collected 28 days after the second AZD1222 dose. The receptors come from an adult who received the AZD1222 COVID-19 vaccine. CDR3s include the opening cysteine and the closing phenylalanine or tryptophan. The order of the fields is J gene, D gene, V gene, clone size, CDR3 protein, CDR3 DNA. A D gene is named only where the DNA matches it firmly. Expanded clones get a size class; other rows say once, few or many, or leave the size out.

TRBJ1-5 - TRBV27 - CASSLWGGGNQPQHF TGTGCCAGCAGTTTGTGGGGGGGTGGCAATCAGCCCCAGCATTTT
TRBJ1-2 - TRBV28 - CASSWTDYGYTF TGTGCCAGCAGTTGGACAGATTATGGCTACACCTTC
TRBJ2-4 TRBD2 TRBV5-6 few CASSVTGLAEPLAKNIQYF TGTGCCAGCAGCGTTACGGGACTAGCGGAACCTCTAGCCAAAAACATTCAGTACTTC
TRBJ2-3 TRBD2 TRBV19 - CASSKGLDTDTQYF TGTGCCAGTAGTAAGGGACTAGACACAGATACGCAGTATTTT
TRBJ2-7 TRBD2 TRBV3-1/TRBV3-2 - CASSFGGATYEQYF TGTGCCAGCAGCTTCGGGGGGGCCACCTACGAGCAGTACTTC
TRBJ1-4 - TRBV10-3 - CAISDRAGRDEKLFF TGTGCCATCAGTGACAGGGCCGGGCGGGATGAAAAACTGTTTTTT
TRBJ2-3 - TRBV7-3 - CASSPAMSTDTQYF TGTGCCAGCAGTCCCGCGATGTCCACAGATACGCAGTATTTT
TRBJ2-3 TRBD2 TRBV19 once CASRGPGTTNTDTQYF TGTGCCAGTAGGGGGCCCGGGACTACCAACACAGATACGCAGTATTTT
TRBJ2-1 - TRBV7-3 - CASSHAPKSSYNEQFF TGTGCCAGCAGCCACGCCCCCAAGAGCTCCTACAATGAGCAGTTCTTC
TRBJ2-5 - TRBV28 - CASSSETQYF TGTGCCAGCAGTTCCGAGACCCAGTACTTC
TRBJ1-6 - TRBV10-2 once CASSSFESPLHF TGCGCCAGCAGTTCCTTCGAGTCACCCCTCCACTTT
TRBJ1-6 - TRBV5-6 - CASSLGQGLNSPLHF TGTGCCAGCAGCTTGGGCCAGGGGTTGAATTCACCCCTCCACTTT
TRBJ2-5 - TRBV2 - CASSENGETQYF TGTGCCAGCAGTGAAAATGGGGAGACCCAGTACTTC